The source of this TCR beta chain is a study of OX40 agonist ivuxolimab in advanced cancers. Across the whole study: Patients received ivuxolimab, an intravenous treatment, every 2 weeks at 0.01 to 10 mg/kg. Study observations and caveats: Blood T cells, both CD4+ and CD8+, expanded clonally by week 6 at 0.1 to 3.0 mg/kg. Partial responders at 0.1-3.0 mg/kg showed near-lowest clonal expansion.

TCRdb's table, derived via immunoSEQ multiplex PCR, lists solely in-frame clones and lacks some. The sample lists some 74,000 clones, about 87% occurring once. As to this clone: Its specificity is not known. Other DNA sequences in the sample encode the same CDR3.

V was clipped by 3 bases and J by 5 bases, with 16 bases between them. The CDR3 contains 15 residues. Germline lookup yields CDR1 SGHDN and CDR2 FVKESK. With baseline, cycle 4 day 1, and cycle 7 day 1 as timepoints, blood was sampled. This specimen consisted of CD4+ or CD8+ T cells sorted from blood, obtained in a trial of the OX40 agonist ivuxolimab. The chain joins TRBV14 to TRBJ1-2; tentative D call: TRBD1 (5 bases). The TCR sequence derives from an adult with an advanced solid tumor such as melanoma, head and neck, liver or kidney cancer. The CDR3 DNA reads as TGTGCCAGCAGCCAGGAAGCGGGACGGGGGTATGGCTACACCTTC. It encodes CASSQEAGRGYGYTF.